The source of this T cell receptor beta chain is a study of tumor-infiltrating lymphocytes in primary liver carcinoma. Study-wide context: Patients of both sexes were 30 to 69 years old.

Reverse transcription of around 500 ng total RNA with a constant-region primer produced TCR beta cDNA. Modified slightly, ARM-PCR produced TCR beta libraries over three nested multiplex PCR rounds. The study ran its first two PCR rounds for around 9 cycles each, using TRBV1-TRBV30 forward primers and a C-beta reverse primer. TCRdb used MiXCR to reprocess the multiplex PCR reads, holding one entry per CDR3 protein. This table has almost 200,000 distinct CDR3 sequences, roughly 61% appearing once. Study observations and caveats: Since sampling was bulk and unsorted, CD4+ and CD8+ repertoires were not compared. Tumor tissue displayed a significantly greater top-250-clone fraction than blood (p = 0.039).

Germline DNA was extracted alongside blood RNA, which was obtained from unsorted whole blood. At least ten counts were recorded for this clonotype. Antigen unknown. The CDR3 has 12 amino acids. The V end lost 4 bases, the J end lost 5 bases, and 7 bases lay between the germline ends. Germline CDR1 MNHNS, CDR2 SASEGT. What was sequenced was peripheral blood. The rearrangement links TRBV6-1 to TRBJ2-3, with D perhaps TRBD2 (6 bases). The clonotype was recovered from a woman aged 60-75 years with primary liver carcinoma and hepatitis B virus infection. The DNA for the CDR3 is TGTGCCAGCAGTGCGGAGGGAGATACGCAGTATTTT. Translation gives CASSAEGDTQYF.